Listed below are T cell receptor beta chains from one sample, sequenced in a study of T cells in localized non-small cell lung cancer. Libraries were prepared by immunoSEQ multiplex PCR; TCRdb keeps only in-frame clonotypes and omits some of them. The profile shows roughly 24,000 clones, less than 90% of them singletons. This sample comprised peripheral blood, obtained before any cancer treatment. These receptors were obtained from a woman aged 35 to 70 with stage I lung adenocarcinoma. Each CDR3 is given with its conserved first and last residue. A D gene is named only where the DNA matches it firmly. Size is omitted from some rows. Given values are once, few, many or a class for expanded clones.

>TRBV6-4|-|TRBJ1-2|-
CASSDSIEYGYTF
TGTGCCAGCAGTGACTCGATAGAATATGGCTACACCTTC
>TRBV9|-|TRBJ1-1|TRBD1
CASSVGGQQNTEAFF
TGTGCCAGCAGCGTAGGGGGACAGCAGAACACTGAAGCTTTCTTT
>TRBV28|-|TRBJ1-5|-
CASSPGGRGTESNQPQHF
TGTGCCAGCAGCCCCGGTGGGCGCGGAACGGAAAGCAATCAGCCCCAGCATTTT
>TRBV11-3|-|TRBJ2-7|TRBD1
CASSDRGSSYEQYF
TGTGCCAGCAGTGACAGGGGGAGCTCCTACGAGCAGTACTTC
>TRBV5-1|-|TRBJ2-1|TRBD2
CASSSHNMSGVAYNEQFF
TGCGCCAGCAGCTCCCATAATATGAGCGGGGTAGCCTACAATGAGCAGTTCTTC
>TRBV11-3|-|TRBJ1-5|-
CASSGNTNQPQHF
TGTGCCAGCAGCGGGAATACTAATCAGCCCCAGCATTTT
>TRBV30|-|TRBJ1-1|-
CAWSVIHRQALNTEAFF
TGTGCCTGGAGTGTAATTCACAGACAGGCCTTGAACACTGAAGCTTTCTTT
>TRBV2|-|TRBJ1-5|TRBD1
CASSEGTGNQPQHF
TGTGCCAGCAGTGAAGGGACAGGGAATCAGCCCCAGCATTTT
>TRBV7-2|-|TRBJ2-7|TRBD2
CASSLMLAGYEQYF
TGTGCCAGCAGCTTAATGCTAGCGGGGTACGAGCAGTACTTC
>TRBV5-4|-|TRBJ2-7|-
CASSLDGGPNEEQYF
TGTGCCAGCAGCTTGGATGGGGGGCCGAATGAGGAGCAGTACTTC
>TRBV25-1|-|TRBJ2-1|TRBD1
CASSDTDRVSEQFF
TGTGCCAGCAGTGACACGGACAGGGTCAGTGAGCAGTTCTTC
>TRBV5-1|once|TRBJ2-2|TRBD1
CASSLRQGVNTGELFF
TGCGCCAGCAGCTTGCGGCAGGGGGTAAACACCGGGGAGCTGTTTTTT
>TRBV10-3|-|TRBJ2-3|-
CAISESVGADTQYF
TGTGCCATCAGTGAGTCTGTCGGTGCAGATACGCAGTATTTT
>TRBV2|once|TRBJ2-5|-
CASKGLTGGETQYF
TGTGCCAGCAAGGGATTGACCGGCGGGGAGACCCAGTACTTC
>TRBV28|-|TRBJ1-5|-
CASLRRLGMDQPQHF
TGTGCCAGCCTCCGACGTTTGGGGATGGATCAGCCCCAGCATTTT
>TRBV7-8|-|TRBJ1-2|-
CASSFGGNYGYTF
TGTGCCAGCAGCTTCGGGGGGAACTATGGCTACACCTTC
>TRBV27|-|TRBJ1-5|-
CASSLRGDQPQHF
TGTGCCAGCAGTTTAAGGGGAGATCAGCCCCAGCATTTT
>TRBV5-1|-|TRBJ2-3|-
CASRIGVKKVDTQYF
TGCGCCAGCCGAATTGGGGTAAAAAAGGTGGATACGCAGTATTTT
>TRBV6-6|-|TRBJ2-5|TRBD2
CASSPPGGETQYF
TGTGCCAGCAGTCCTCCGGGGGGGGAGACCCAGTACTTC
>TRBV15|-|TRBJ2-5|TRBD1
CATSTRGGAETQYF
TGTGCCACCAGCACACGAGGGGGCGCGGAGACCCAGTACTTC
>TRBV11-3|-|TRBJ2-5|TRBD2
CASSIRLIAGGRETQYF
TGTGCCAGCAGTATAAGACTAATAGCGGGGGGGCGAGAGACCCAGTACTTC
>TRBV7-9|-|TRBJ1-4|-
CASSLGLGAEKLFF
TGTGCCAGCAGCCTGGGGCTGGGGGCGGAAAAACTGTTTTTT
>TRBV4-3|-|TRBJ2-1|TRBD2
CASSLGLVMDEQFF
TGCGCCAGCAGCCTGGGACTAGTAATGGATGAGCAGTTCTTC
>TRBV11-2|-|TRBJ1-2|-
CASSLDGTTYGYTF
TGTGCCAGCAGCTTAGATGGGACTACTTATGGCTACACCTTC
>TRBV11-3|-|TRBJ2-3|TRBD2
CASRRLAGGTQYF
TGTGCCAGCAGGCGCCTAGCGGGGGGCACGCAGTATTTT
>TRBV7-2|once|TRBJ2-5|-
CASSLRLRETQYF
TGTGCCAGCAGCTTGCGTCTCCGGGAGACCCAGTACTTC
>TRBV11-2|-|TRBJ1-1|-
CASSLVAGATEAFF
TGTGCCAGCAGCTTAGTCGCAGGGGCGACTGAAGCTTTCTTT
>TRBV28|-|TRBJ2-2|-
CASSWGRNTGELFF
TGTGCCAGCAGCTGGGGACGGAACACCGGGGAGCTGTTTTTT
>TRBV6-5|-|TRBJ2-1|TRBD2
CASSYGRVNEQFF
TGTGCCAGCAGTTACGGGAGGGTCAATGAGCAGTTCTTC
>TRBV9|few|TRBJ2-3|TRBD2
CASSVATSGAGDTQYF
TGTGCCAGCAGCGTAGCTACTAGCGGGGCGGGGGATACGCAGTATTTT
>TRBV7-2|-|TRBJ2-3|-
CASRAGSSDTQYF
TGTGCCAGCAGGGCGGGGTCTTCGGATACGCAGTATTTT
>TRBV5-1|-|TRBJ2-5|TRBD1
CATTPGGRETQYF
TGCGCCACCACCCCAGGGGGCAGGGAGACCCAGTACTTC
>TRBV7-3|-|TRBJ2-7|-
CASSLSRGYEQYF
TGTGCCAGCAGCTTAAGTCGGGGCTACGAGCAGTACTTC
>TRBV19|-|TRBJ2-7|-
CASSIGPSRHEQYF
TGTGCCAGTAGTATAGGGCCATCCAGGCACGAGCAGTACTTC
>TRBV7-2|few|TRBJ2-3|TRBD2
CASSLVLAGGDTQYF
TGTGCCAGCAGCTTAGTGCTAGCGGGGGGGGATACGCAGTATTTT
>TRBV11-2|-|TRBJ2-1|TRBD1
CASSPGGTGELNEQFF
TGTGCCAGCAGCCCAGGGGGGACAGGGGAGTTAAATGAGCAGTTCTTC
>TRBV2|-|TRBJ2-3|-
CASRENSPTDTQYF
TGTGCCAGCAGGGAAAATTCCCCCACAGATACGCAGTATTTT
>TRBV2|-|TRBJ2-1|TRBD2
CASRQGLAGGEQFF
TGTGCCAGCAGGCAGGGACTAGCGGGGGGGGAGCAGTTCTTC
>TRBV21-1|-|TRBJ2-5|-
CASSKAFWVGLALVETQYF
TGTGCCAGCAGCAAAGCGTTTTGGGTGGGACTAGCGTTGGTAGAGACCCAGTACTTC
>TRBV7-2|once|TRBJ2-7|TRBD2
CASSFPSGGAGEQYF
TGTGCCAGCAGCTTTCCTAGCGGGGGGGCTGGAGAGCAGTACTTC
>TRBV25-1|-|TRBJ2-5|-
CASSRPGGSETQYF
TGTGCCAGCAGTCGTCCTGGGGGCTCAGAGACCCAGTACTTC
>TRBV7-6|-|TRBJ1-3|-
CASSLHRFSGNTIYF
TGTGCCAGCAGCTTGCACAGGTTCTCTGGAAACACCATATATTTT
>TRBV11-1|-|TRBJ2-5|TRBD2
CASSRLGGQETQYF
TGTGCCAGCAGCAGGCTGGGGGGGCAAGAGACCCAGTACTTC
>TRBV28|-|TRBJ2-5|-
CASSLPTLGLETQYF
TGTGCCAGCAGTCTACCGACACTGGGCTTGGAGACCCAGTACTTC
>TRBV5-6|-|TRBJ1-1|-
CASSLETEAFF
TGTGCCAGCAGCCTGGAAACTGAAGCTTTCTTT
>TRBV18|-|TRBJ1-2|TRBD1
CASSPGTGGSGGYTF
TGTGCCAGCTCACCCGGGACAGGGGGCTCCGGAGGCTACACCTTC
>TRBV7-9|-|TRBJ1-2|-
CASSRSSGVAYGYTF
TGTGCCAGCAGCCGTTCTTCAGGGGTGGCCTATGGCTACACCTTC
>TRBV5-1|few|TRBJ2-2|-
CASSLVGGPSSTGELFF
TGCGCCAGCAGCTTGGTCGGGGGGCCTTCGAGCACCGGGGAGCTGTTTTTT
>TRBV15|-|TRBJ2-3|-
CATNGRGQSTDTQYF
TGTGCCACCAACGGGAGGGGGCAGAGCACAGATACGCAGTATTTT
>TRBV6-5|-|TRBJ2-7|TRBD2
CASSTDGGTGYEQYF
TGTGCCAGCAGCACAGACGGGGGGACCGGCTACGAGCAGTACTTC
>TRBV19|-|TRBJ2-7|TRBD1
CASSIVTGDEQYF
TGTGCCAGTAGTATAGTTACAGGGGACGAGCAGTACTTC
>TRBV7-9|-|TRBJ2-7|-
CASSSDGYEQYF
TGTGCCAGCAGCTCGGACGGATACGAGCAGTACTTC
>TRBV5-4|-|TRBJ2-2|TRBD1
CASSRDRDRWTGELFF
TGTGCCAGCAGCCGGGACAGGGACCGGTGGACCGGGGAGCTGTTTTTT
>TRBV11-3|-|TRBJ2-7|TRBD2
CASSPGGGRASYEQYF
TGTGCCAGCAGCCCCGGGGGGGGGCGCGCATCCTACGAGCAGTACTTC
>TRBV10-3|-|TRBJ2-2|-
CAISESTPTGELFF
TGTGCCATCAGTGAGTCGACCCCCACCGGGGAGCTGTTTTTT
>TRBV6-5|-|TRBJ1-1|-
CASSTPEGNTEAFF
TGTGCCAGCAGTACCCCAGAAGGGAACACTGAAGCTTTCTTT
>TRBV5-6|-|TRBJ1-6|-
CASSFGATYNSPLHF
TGTGCCAGCAGCTTCGGTGCTACCTATAATTCACCCCTCCACTTT
>TRBV19|-|TRBJ2-7|-
CASSITGRGFSYEQYF
TGTGCCAGTAGTATCACAGGACGAGGTTTCTCCTACGAGCAGTACTTC